The clone carrying this TCR beta chain came up many times. The antigen is unknown. Amplification targeted TCR beta CDR3 regions from RNA transcripts. The HTBI set primed first-round TCR CDR3 RT-PCR. TCRdb passed the multiplex PCR reads through MiXCR, listing each CDR3 protein once. The table has about 200,000 distinct CDR3 sequences, around 17% seen once. This CDR3 spans 14 amino acids. In germline, CDR1 is MDHEN, CDR2 SYDVKM. Trimming stripped 5 bases from V and 3 bases from J, with 11 bases between. This entry belongs to a study of T cells in Graves' hyperthyroidism and ophthalmopathy. Thyroid ultrasound, orbital computed tomography, clinical symptoms, and serum thyroxine and TRAb underpinned diagnoses. Study results and caveats: Using 13 V-J features, a model discriminated ophthalmopathy from stable hyperthyroidism.

The sample comprised blood. This sequence was found in a middle-aged man with Graves' hyperthyroidism. V gene TRBV28 combines with J gene TRBJ1-5; tentative D call: TRBD1 (6 bases). The CDR3 reads CASSKGGDNQPQHF. DNA of the CDR3: TGTGCCAGCAGTAAGGGGGGCGACAATCAGCCCCAGCATTTT.